This entry lists 18 T cell receptor beta chains sequenced from one sample in a study of blood T cell repertoires in COVID-19. The method was immunoSEQ multiplex PCR; TCRdb's version includes in-frame clones alone and lacks a portion of them. The sample has over 200,000 clones, approximately 87% seen once. The sample consisted of peripheral blood. The source of these receptors is a man between 60 and 75 years old who had recovered from COVID-19.

V usage is TRBV19 and J usage is TRBJ1-1; perhaps TRBD1 as D (6 bases). V gave up 5 bases and J gave up 11 bases, with 12 bases separating them. The CDR3 runs 11 residues. Germline CDR1 LNHDA, CDR2 SQIVND (reference sequence). The CDR3 DNA reads as TGTGCCAGTAGTTTTCAGGGGCGGGCTTTCTTT. Amino acids: CASSFQGRAFF.

V usage is TRBV28 and J usage is TRBJ2-4; 9 bases align to TRBD2. From germline, CDR1 is MDHEN and CDR2 SYDVKM. The CDR3 has 16 residues. V dropped 8 bases and J dropped 2; count of bases not matched to a gene: 10. This CDR3 reads CASGHGREGSKNIQYF. The DNA of the CDR3 is TGTGCCAGCGGACACGGGCGGGAGGGGTCCAAAAACATTCAGTACTTC.

The rearrangement links TRBV6-1 to TRBJ1-1, with TRBD1 identical over 8 bases. CDR1 is MNHNS and CDR2 is SASEGT in the germline V gene. The CDR3 consists of 14 residues. The ends lost 2 bases at V and 7 bases at J; junction bases unmatched: 6. The CDR3 sequence is CASSETGTGSEAFF. DNA for the CDR3: TGTGCCAGCAGTGAAACCGGGACAGGAAGTGAAGCTTTCTTT.

The rearrangement joins TRBV3-1 (or the pseudogene TRBV3-2) to TRBJ1-3; D not resolved. CDR1 and CDR2 (germline): LGHDT, YNNKEL (reference sequence). This CDR3 has 13 amino acids. With 0 bases removed from V and 7 bases from J, the gap between germline ends came to 7 bases. The CDR3 DNA sequence: TGTGCCAGCAGCCAAGATCGCGGGAACACCATATATTTT. This translates into CASSQDRGNTIYF.

The chain uses TRBV2 and TRBJ2-7; D is unresolved. The CDR3 loop spans 11 amino acids. The V gene lost 4 bases and the J gene lost 6 bases, with 7 bases spanning the gap. Germline CDR1 SNHLY, CDR2 FYNNEI. Written as DNA, the CDR3 is TGTGCCAGCAGTGGTGAGGTCGAGCAGTACTTC. This sequence encodes CASSGEVEQYF.

V and J are TRBV9 and TRBJ2-5; 8 bases map to TRBD1. Germline CDR1 reads SGDLS; CDR2 reads YYNGEE. The CDR3 contains 16 residues. V dropped 1 base and J dropped 4; count of bases not matched to a gene: 9. The CDR3 DNA follows: TGTGCCAGCAGCGTAAAGGCAGGGGGCACGGGAGAGACCCAGTACTTC. This codes for CASSVKAGGTGETQYF. The complete variable domain, with remaining parts taken from reference TRBV9 and TRBJ2-5, reads DSGVTQTPKHLITATGQRVTLRCSPRSGDLSVYWYQQSLDQGLQFLIQYYNGEERAKGNILERFSAQQFPDLHSELNLSSLELGDSALYFCASSVKAGGTGETQYFGPGTRLLVL.

V usage is TRBV7-3 and J usage is TRBJ2-3; TRBD1 aligns across 8 bases. Losses at the gene ends were 4 bases for V and 0 bases for J; bases not matched to a gene: 3. The CDR3 extends over 15 amino acids. Germline-derived CDR1 and CDR2 are SGHTA and FQGTGA. The CDR3 loop reads CASSWTGSSTDTQYF. As DNA, the CDR3 is TGTGCCAGCAGCTGGACAGGGTCTAGCACAGATACGCAGTATTTT.

J is TRBJ1-3 and V is TRBV19; D gene unclear. The CDR3 runs 15 residues. Trimming took off 7 bases at V and 0 bases at J, with 13 bases between the two ends. The germline V gene encodes CDR1 LNHDA and CDR2 SQIVND (reference sequence). Here the CDR3 reads CASTFAVRSGNTIYF. The CDR3 DNA follows: TGTGCCAGTACCTTTGCGGTCCGCTCTGGAAACACCATATATTTT.

The V gene is TRBV5-6, the J gene TRBJ2-2, with TRBD2 matching over 7 bases. Looked up from germline, CDR1 is SGHDT and CDR2 is YYEEEE. This CDR3 contains 15 residues. J gave up 4 bases and V 0 bases, and 3 bases lay outside the gene matches. The chain's CDR3 is CASSLESGGTGELFF. In DNA, the CDR3 is TGTGCCAGCAGCTTGGAGTCGGGAGGCACCGGGGAGCTGTTTTTT.

The V and J genes are TRBV4-3 and TRBJ2-3; 7 nucleotides align to TRBD2. Germline values: CDR1 LGHNA, CDR2 YSLEER. The J segment lost 1 base and the V segment lost 6 bases, leaving 7 bases of the junction unmatched. This CDR3 spans 15 amino acids. The CDR3 spells CASSPTAGGTDTQYF. Here the CDR3 DNA reads TGCGCCAGCAGTCCTACCGCGGGGGGCACAGATACGCAGTATTTT.

This clone has more than one count but fewer than ten. The chain has TRBV25-1 and TRBJ2-7; 12 bases are a match to TRBD1. CDR1 and CDR2 from the germline V gene are MGHDK and SYGVNS. The CDR3 runs 15 residues. The ends lost 4 bases at V and 7 bases at J; junction bases unmatched: 8. The CDR3 region has the DNA TGTGCCAGCAGTGGACCCGGGACAGGGGGCGAGGAGCAGTACTTC. This gives the protein CASSGPGTGGEEQYF.

The genes are TRBV9 and TRBJ2-5; D might be TRBD2 (6 bases). CDR1 and CDR2 (germline): SGDLS, YYNGEE. The CDR3 contains 15 residues. The V gene lost 4 bases and the J gene lost 5 bases, with 18 bases spanning the gap. The CDR3 bases are TGTGCCAGCAGCACGACGGGACTCCTAACGGAGACCCAGTACTTC. Its protein is CASSTTGLLTETQYF.

The chain carries TRBV5-1 and TRBJ2-7; TRBD2 might be the D (5 bases). Germline assignment: CDR1 SGHRS and CDR2 YFSETQ. This CDR3 is 14 amino acids long. V gave up 4 bases and J gave up 2 bases, with 13 bases separating them. The CDR3 coding sequence is TGCGCCAGCAGCCCGGACTTGTCAACCTACGAGCAGTACTTC. It yields the protein CASSPDLSTYEQYF.

V usage is TRBV2 and J usage is TRBJ1-6; no reliable D call. This CDR3 is 14 amino acids long. The V gene lost 8 bases and the J gene lost 8 bases, with 16 bases spanning the gap. Looked up from germline, CDR1 is SNHLY and CDR2 is FYNNEI. CDR3 nucleotides: TGTGCCAGCGCAACAAGGGAGGTCTATTCACCCCTCCACTTT. Translation gives CASATREVYSPLHF. Variable domain in full (rest from reference TRBV2 and TRBJ1-6): EPEVTQTPSHQVTQMGQEVILRCVPISNHLYFYWYRQILGQKVEFLVSFYNNEISEKSEIFDDQFSVERPDGSNFTLKIRSTKLEDSAMYFCASATREVYSPLHFGNGTRLTVT.

V and J are TRBV6-5 and TRBJ1-6; weak D call: TRBD1 (6 bases). V was shortened by 6 bases and J by 4 bases, with 13 bases between the two germline ends. The CDR3 runs to 15 residues. Germline assignment: CDR1 MNHEY and CDR2 SVGAGI. The CDR3 spells CASSYTGLYNSPLHF. As DNA, the CDR3 is TGTGCCAGCAGCTACACAGGGTTGTATAATTCACCCCTCCACTTT.

The CDR3 coding sequence is TGTGCCAGTAGCCCGAGGGAGGGGTGGGTTACTGAAGCTTTCTTT. Its protein product is CASSPREGWVTEAFF. V gene TRBV19 combines with J gene TRBJ1-1; D possibly corresponds to TRBD1 (5 bases). The CDR3 contains 15 residues. Per the germline V gene, CDR1 is LNHDA and CDR2 is SQIVND (reference sequence). Trimming stripped 6 bases from V and 5 bases from J, with 19 bases between. Based on the CDR3 plus reference TRBV19 and TRBJ1-1, the full variable domain is DGGITQSPKYLFRKEGQNVTLSCEQNLNHDAMYWYRQDPGQGLRLIYYSQIVNDFQKGDIAEGYSVSREKKESFPLTVTSAQKNPTAFYLCASSPREGWVTEAFFGQGTRLTVV.

This rearrangement joins TRBV5-8 to TRBJ2-7, with a possible D match to TRBD1 (6 bases). With 9 bases removed from V and 6 bases from J, the gap between germline ends came to 22 bases. Germline V gives CDR1 SGHTS, CDR2 YDEGEE. This CDR3 spans 14 amino acids. DNA of the CDR3: TGTGCCACCAATCCTCCGGGACACGGGTCCGAGCAGTACTTC. Its protein product is CATNPPGHGSEQYF.

Only one count was recorded for this clone. The chain employs TRBV28 and TRBJ1-2, with 7 bases that match TRBD1. The trim removed 5 bases at V and 5 bases at J, leaving 11 bases unmatched. The CDR3 contains 15 residues. Germline V gene sequence: CDR1 MDHEN, CDR2 SYDVKM. The CDR3 loop is CASSAPGTDNYGYTF. CDR3 nucleotide sequence: TGTGCCAGCAGTGCGCCTGGGACAGATAATTATGGCTACACCTTC.